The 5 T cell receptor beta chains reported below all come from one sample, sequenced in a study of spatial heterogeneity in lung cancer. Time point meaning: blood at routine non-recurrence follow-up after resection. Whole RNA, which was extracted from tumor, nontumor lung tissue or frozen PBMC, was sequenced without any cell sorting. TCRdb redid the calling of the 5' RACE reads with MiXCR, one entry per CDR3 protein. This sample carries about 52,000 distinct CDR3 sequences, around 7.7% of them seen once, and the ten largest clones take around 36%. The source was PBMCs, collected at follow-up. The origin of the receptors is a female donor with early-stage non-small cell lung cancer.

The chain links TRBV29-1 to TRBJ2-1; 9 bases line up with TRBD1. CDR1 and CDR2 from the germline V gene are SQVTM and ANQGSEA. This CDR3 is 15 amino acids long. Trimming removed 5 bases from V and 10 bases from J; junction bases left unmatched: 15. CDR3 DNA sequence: TGCAGCGTTTTGTATGGGACAGGGAACGGTTGGGAGCAGTTCTTC. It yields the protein CSVLYGTGNGWEQFF.

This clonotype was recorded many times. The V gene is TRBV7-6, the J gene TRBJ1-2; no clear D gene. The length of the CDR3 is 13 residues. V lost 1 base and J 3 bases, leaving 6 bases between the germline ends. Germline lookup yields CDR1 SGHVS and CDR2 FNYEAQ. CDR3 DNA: TGTGCCAGCAGCTTAGACGGGGACTATGGCTACACCTTC. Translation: CASSLDGDYGYTF.

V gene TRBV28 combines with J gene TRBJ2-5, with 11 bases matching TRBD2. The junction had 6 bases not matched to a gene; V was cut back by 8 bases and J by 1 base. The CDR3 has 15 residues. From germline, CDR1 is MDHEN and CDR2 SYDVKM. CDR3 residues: CASGLAGNFQETQYF. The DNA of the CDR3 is TGTGCCAGCGGACTAGCGGGTAACTTCCAAGAGACCCAGTACTTC.

This CDR3 reads CSVSDIVSGGAGANVLTF. The CDR3 DNA sequence: TGCAGTGTAAGCGATATCGTGTCAGGAGGCGCTGGGGCCAACGTCCTGACTTTC. This chain links TRBV20-1 with TRBJ2-6; TRBD2 is a possible D gene (5 bases). V was trimmed by 7 bases and J by 2 bases, leaving 24 bases between them. The germline CDR1 and CDR2 sequences are DFQATT and SNEGSKA (reference sequence). CDR3 length: 18 residues.

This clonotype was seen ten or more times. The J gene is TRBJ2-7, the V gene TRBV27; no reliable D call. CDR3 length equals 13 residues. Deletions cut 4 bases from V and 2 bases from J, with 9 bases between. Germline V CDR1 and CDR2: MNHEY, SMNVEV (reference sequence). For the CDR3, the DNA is TGTGCCAGCAGTTCCCTGGTCCCCTACGAGCAGTACTTC. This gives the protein CASSSLVPYEQYF.